The 8 T cell receptor beta chains given below trace back to one sample, sequenced in a study of blood T cell repertoires in COVID-19 (dated by TCRdb to the early 2020s). Preparation of the library involved the immunoSEQ multiplex PCR assay. This immuneACCESS table, as held by TCRdb, lists in-frame sequences with V and J called but not all clones. Of the missing ones, under half trace to an unresolved V gene in checked studies; the others have no known cause. For this sample the table gives over 130,000 clones, of which about nine tenths were detected only once. Of the sample, around a quarter is held by the ten largest clones. The material sequenced was peripheral blood. The receptors stem from a human donor in a cohort sampled during active COVID-19.

The rearrangement uses TRBV11-1 and TRBJ1-1; the D is unclear. Germline assignment: CDR1 SGHAT and CDR2 FQDESV (reference sequence). There are 14 residues in the CDR3. Deletions cut 1 base from V and 6 bases from J, with 12 bases between. CDR3 sequence: CASSLGRLPSEAFF. In DNA form, the CDR3 reads TGTGCCAGCAGCTTAGGCCGACTACCCTCTGAAGCTTTCTTT. The full variable domain, with the rest looked up from reference TRBV11-1 and TRBJ1-1, is EAEVAQSPRYKITEKSQAVAFWCDPISGHATLYWYRQILGQGPELLVQFQDESVVDDSQLPKDRFSAERLKGVDSTLKIQPAELGDSAMYLCASSLGRLPSEAFFGQGTRLTVV.

The chain combines TRBV18 with TRBJ2-7, with D unresolved. In germline, CDR1 is KGHSH, CDR2 LQKENI. The CDR3 extends over 12 amino acids. Trimming removed 4 bases at V and 3 bases at J, with 7 bases between. The CDR3 protein is CASSQQVYEQYF. The CDR3 coding sequence is TGTGCCAGCTCACAACAAGTCTACGAGCAGTACTTC. The full variable domain, its missing parts supplied by reference TRBV18 and TRBJ2-7, is NAGVMQNPRHLVRRRGQEARLRCSPMKGHSHVYWYRQLPEEGLKFMVYLQKENIIDESGMPKERFSAEFPKEGPSILRIQQVVRGDSAAYFCASSQQVYEQYFGPGTRLTVT.

The chain uses TRBV27 and TRBJ1-1; possible D gene TRBD1, 6 bases. The ends were cut back, 7 bases at V and 2 bases at J, with 17 bases in the middle. This CDR3 contains 15 residues. In germline, CDR1 is MNHEY, CDR2 SMNVEV (reference sequence). In nucleotides, the CDR3 is TGTGCCAGCACCAAACAGGGAAATACAAACACTGAAGCTTTCTTT. Its translation is CASTKQGNTNTEAFF.

CDR3 nucleotide sequence: TGTGCCAGCAGTTACTCGACGGGTGGGGGGAACTATGGCTACACCTTC. Amino acids: CASSYSTGGGNYGYTF. This chain joins TRBV6-5 and TRBJ1-2; D is possibly TRBD1 (5 bases). Germline-derived CDR1 and CDR2 are MNHEY and SVGAGI. The CDR3 runs 16 residues. Trimming removed 0 bases from V and 2 bases from J, with 13 bases in between.

V usage is TRBV9 and J usage is TRBJ1-1; D uncertain. The V end was cut by 0 bases, the J end by 4 bases, with 7 bases between. In germline, CDR1 is SGDLS, CDR2 YYNGEE. This CDR3 has 13 amino acids. In DNA form, the CDR3 reads TGTGCCAGCAGCGTAGAAGCGGGCACTGAAGCTTTCTTT. Protein sequence: CASSVEAGTEAFF.

The chain couples TRBV7-8 to TRBJ1-3; D is unclear. The CDR3 has 14 residues. The V and J ends lost 2 bases and 0 bases respectively, with 5 bases between them. Germline lookup yields CDR1 SGHVS and CDR2 FQNEAQ. CDR3 sequence reads: CASSLQRSGNTIYF. For the CDR3, the DNA is TGTGCCAGCAGCTTACAGCGCTCTGGAAACACCATATATTTT.

The chain uses TRBV5-6 and TRBJ1-6, with 8 bases fitting TRBD1. CDR3 length: 14 amino acids. Germline V lookup: CDR1 SGHDT, CDR2 YYEEEE. V lost 4 bases to trimming and J lost 6 bases; unmatched junction nucleotides: 3. CDR3 in amino acids: CASSHQGANSPLHF. For the CDR3, the DNA is TGTGCCAGCAGCCACCAGGGGGCTAATTCACCCCTCCACTTT.

This clone showed up just once. V gene TRBV10-3 combines with J gene TRBJ2-5; TRBD1 might be the D (5 bases). The germline gives CDR1 ENHRY, CDR2 SYGVKD. The CDR3 runs 15 residues. V dropped 4 bases and J dropped 2 bases, with 14 bases sitting between them. This CDR3 is CAISGYQGSQETQYF. As DNA, the CDR3 is TGTGCCATCAGTGGGTATCAGGGTTCGCAAGAGACCCAGTACTTC.